This T cell receptor beta chain was identified in a study of cytomegalovirus exposure and HLA in healthy donors. Across the whole study: Earlier work reported 117 million unique TCR beta sequences from roughly 180 million T cells. Study-level points and caveats: A link between a missense DCLRE1C variant and TCR beta V- and J-gene trimming emerged from a later analysis. Reportedly, diagnosis of cytomegalovirus status by the classifier showed high specificity and sensitivity.

Vbeta (60) and Jbeta (13) primers were used in the PCR. Sequencing used immunoSEQ multiplex PCR; TCRdb keeps in-frame clones, though not all of them. The data hold about 120,000 clones, with about 68% observed a single time. To note about this clone: Its matching antigen is unknown.

This TCR came from a woman aged 45-65 years in good health and CMV-seropositive. The specimen was PBMCs.

The CDR3 nucleotides are TGTGCCAGCAGCTCGGGGCCCCAGGGGGAAGCTTTCTTT. Translated: CASSSGPQGEAFF. This chain links TRBV11-1 with TRBJ1-1; D may be TRBD1 (6 bases). Trimming took 4 bases from V and 8 from J, leaving 14 bases between them. The CDR3 has 13 amino acids. CDR1 and CDR2 from the germline V gene are SGHAT and FQDESV (reference sequence). The full variable domain, completed using reference TRBV11-1 and TRBJ1-1, is EAEVAQSPRYKITEKSQAVAFWCDPISGHATLYWYRQILGQGPELLVQFQDESVVDDSQLPKDRFSAERLKGVDSTLKIQPAELGDSAMYLCASSSGPQGEAFFGQGTRLTVV.